The rows below give T cell receptor beta chains drawn from one sample of a study of cytomegalovirus exposure and HLA in healthy donors. This table comes from immunoSEQ multiplex PCR, and its TCRdb copy is limited to in-frame clones, with some not included. Among roughly 150,000 clones listed, around 80% were seen once. Sequenced material: PBMCs. Receptors originate from a man in his thirties or forties in good health and CMV-seronegative. CDR3s include the opening cysteine and the closing phenylalanine or tryptophan. The order of the fields is V gene, J gene, clone size, D gene, CDR3 protein, CDR3 DNA. The D gene is left open where the match is weak. Rows may omit the clone size; those that give it use once, few, many or a size class.

V gene: TRBV28; J gene: TRBJ1-1; clone size: NA; D gene: NA; CDR3 protein: CASILREEAFF; CDR3 DNA: TGTGCCAGCATCCTGCGGGAGGAAGCTTTCTTT
V gene: TRBV19; J gene: TRBJ2-2; clone size: NA; D gene: NA; CDR3 protein: CASKTGYTGELFF; CDR3 DNA: TGTGCCAGTAAAACGGGTTACACCGGGGAGCTGTTTTTT
V gene: TRBV5-4; J gene: TRBJ2-1; clone size: NA; D gene: TRBD2; CDR3 protein: CASSLAFGTSGNNEQFF; CDR3 DNA: TGTGCCAGCAGCTTGGCATTCGGGACTAGCGGTAACAATGAGCAGTTCTTC
V gene: TRBV27; J gene: TRBJ2-2; clone size: NA; D gene: NA; CDR3 protein: CASSLYWGSGELFF; CDR3 DNA: TGTGCCAGCAGTTTATATTGGGGCTCCGGGGAGCTGTTTTTT
V gene: TRBV11-2; J gene: TRBJ2-1; clone size: NA; D gene: NA; CDR3 protein: CASSLVVGGESYNEQFF; CDR3 DNA: TGTGCCAGCAGCTTAGTGGTCGGCGGCGAGAGCTACAATGAGCAGTTCTTC
V gene: TRBV28; J gene: TRBJ1-1; clone size: NA; D gene: NA; CDR3 protein: CASLHYVSTEAFF; CDR3 DNA: TGTGCCAGCCTTCATTACGTCAGCACTGAAGCTTTCTTT
V gene: TRBV7-8; J gene: TRBJ2-5; clone size: few; D gene: NA; CDR3 protein: CASTPQETQYF; CDR3 DNA: TGTGCCAGCACCCCTCAAGAGACCCAGTACTTC
V gene: TRBV7-9; J gene: TRBJ1-1; clone size: NA; D gene: NA; CDR3 protein: CASSLSQENTEAFF; CDR3 DNA: TGTGCCAGCAGCTTATCACAGGAAAACACTGAAGCTTTCTTT
V gene: TRBV19; J gene: TRBJ2-1; clone size: once; D gene: TRBD2; CDR3 protein: CASSIVMAGDPYNEQFF; CDR3 DNA: TGTGCCAGTAGTATAGTAATGGCGGGAGATCCCTACAATGAGCAGTTCTTC
V gene: TRBV9; J gene: TRBJ2-3; clone size: NA; D gene: NA; CDR3 protein: CASSVVQVPADTQYF; CDR3 DNA: TGTGCCAGCAGCGTAGTCCAGGTTCCAGCAGATACGCAGTATTTT
V gene: TRBV6-5; J gene: TRBJ2-7; clone size: few; D gene: NA; CDR3 protein: CASSYQRGYEQYF; CDR3 DNA: TGTGCCAGCAGTTACCAAAGGGGCTACGAGCAGTACTTC
V gene: TRBV19; J gene: TRBJ2-2; clone size: NA; D gene: TRBD1; CDR3 protein: CASETGVWAGELFF; CDR3 DNA: TGTGCCAGTGAGACAGGGGTTTGGGCCGGGGAGCTGTTTTTT
V gene: TRBV30; J gene: TRBJ1-2; clone size: NA; D gene: NA; CDR3 protein: CAWSVPRDYGYTF; CDR3 DNA: TGTGCCTGGAGTGTCCCCAGGGACTATGGCTACACCTTC
V gene: TRBV11-3; J gene: TRBJ2-3; clone size: NA; D gene: NA; CDR3 protein: CASSLGTAGDTQYF; CDR3 DNA: TGTGCCAGCAGCTTGGGGACTGCCGGGGATACGCAGTATTTT
V gene: TRBV29-1; J gene: TRBJ2-7; clone size: NA; D gene: TRBD2; CDR3 protein: CSVEGTSSPHEQYF; CDR3 DNA: TGCAGCGTTGAAGGGACTAGCAGTCCCCACGAGCAGTACTTC
V gene: TRBV19; J gene: TRBJ2-7; clone size: NA; D gene: NA; CDR3 protein: CASSIGGGFYEQYF; CDR3 DNA: TGTGCCAGTAGTATAGGTGGCGGGTTCTACGAGCAGTACTTC
V gene: TRBV11-3; J gene: TRBJ1-1; clone size: NA; D gene: NA; CDR3 protein: CASSQRRNTEAFF; CDR3 DNA: TGTGCCAGCAGCCAGCGCAGGAACACTGAAGCTTTCTTT
V gene: TRBV11-2; J gene: TRBJ2-5; clone size: NA; D gene: TRBD2; CDR3 protein: CASSSGWGGPQYF; CDR3 DNA: TGTGCCAGCAGCTCCGGATGGGGAGGGCCTCAGTACTTC
V gene: TRBV6-1; J gene: TRBJ2-7; clone size: many; D gene: NA; CDR3 protein: CASSGSKGEGTPGYEQYF; CDR3 DNA: TGTGCCAGCAGTGGATCTAAGGGGGAGGGCACCCCTGGGTACGAGCAGTACTTC
V gene: TRBV10-3; J gene: TRBJ2-1; clone size: NA; D gene: TRBD2; CDR3 protein: CAISGPRLAGESYNEQFF; CDR3 DNA: TGTGCCATCAGTGGGCCCCGTCTAGCGGGAGAGTCCTACAATGAGCAGTTCTTC
V gene: TRBV5-1; J gene: TRBJ2-3; clone size: NA; D gene: NA; CDR3 protein: CASRVRSRADTQYF; CDR3 DNA: TGCGCCAGCAGGGTAAGGAGCCGAGCAGATACGCAGTATTTT
V gene: TRBV10-2; J gene: TRBJ2-2; clone size: NA; D gene: TRBD1; CDR3 protein: CASKGQGDTGELFF; CDR3 DNA: TGCGCCAGCAAGGGCCAGGGGGACACCGGGGAGCTGTTTTTT
V gene: TRBV20-1; J gene: TRBJ1-1; clone size: NA; D gene: NA; CDR3 protein: CSAPTPTEAFF; CDR3 DNA: TGCAGTGCTCCTACCCCCACTGAAGCTTTCTTT
V gene: TRBV13; J gene: TRBJ1-2; clone size: NA; D gene: NA; CDR3 protein: CASSSNLGGYTF; CDR3 DNA: TGTGCCAGCAGCTCTAACCTAGGTGGCTACACCTTC
V gene: TRBV11-2; J gene: TRBJ2-6; clone size: few; D gene: TRBD1; CDR3 protein: CASSRDSYLSGANVLTF; CDR3 DNA: TGTGCCAGCAGCCGGGACAGTTATCTGTCTGGGGCCAACGTCCTGACTTTC
V gene: TRBV11-2; J gene: TRBJ2-3; clone size: NA; D gene: NA; CDR3 protein: CASSPILLTQYF; CDR3 DNA: TGTGCCAGCAGCCCCATTTTACTTACGCAGTATTTT